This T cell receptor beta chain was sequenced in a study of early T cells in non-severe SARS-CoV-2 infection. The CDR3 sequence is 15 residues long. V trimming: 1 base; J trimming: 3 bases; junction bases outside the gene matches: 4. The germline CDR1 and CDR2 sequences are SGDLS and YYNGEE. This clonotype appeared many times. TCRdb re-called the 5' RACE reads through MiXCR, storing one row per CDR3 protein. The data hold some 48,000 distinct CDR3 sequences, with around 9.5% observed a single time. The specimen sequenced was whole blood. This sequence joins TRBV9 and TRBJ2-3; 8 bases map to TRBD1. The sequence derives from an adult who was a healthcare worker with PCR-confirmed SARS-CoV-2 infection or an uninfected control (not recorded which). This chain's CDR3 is CASSVRQGATDTQYF. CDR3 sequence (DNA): TGTGCCAGCAGCGTACGGCAGGGGGCAACAGATACGCAGTATTTT.